These 15 T cell receptor beta chains share one sample of origin, sequenced in a study of T-cell reconstitution after alpha-beta-depleted transplantation in children. Unique molecular identifiers were used in preparing the TCRbeta library. TCRdb re-called the PCR reads through MiXCR, storing one row per CDR3 protein. The table includes about 980,000 distinct CDR3 sequences, roughly 29% detected once. Sequencing was performed on PBMCs, mostly from graft donor cells, taken 360 days after TCRalphabeta/CD19-depleted stem cell transplant. These TCRs come from a boy under two years old who had a stem cell transplant for SCID, so the T cells may come from the graft donor.

This chain joins TRBV6-5 and TRBJ2-2, with 7 bases fitting TRBD1. The CDR3 is 15 residues long. CDR1 MNHEY and CDR2 SVGAGI come from the germline V gene. J lost 7 bases, V lost 2 bases, and 7 bases had no gene match. In DNA form, the CDR3 reads TGTGCCAGCAGTTACAACCAGGGGGTCAGCGGGGAGCTGTTTTTT. Its translation is CASSYNQGVSGELFF.

This clonotype was counted a few times. J is TRBJ2-7 and V is TRBV2; 7 nucleotides agree with TRBD1. CDR1 is SNHLY and CDR2 is FYNNEI in the germline V gene. V was pared by 5 bases and J by 2 bases, with 6 bases of the junction left unmatched. This CDR3 has 14 residues. CDR3 coding DNA: TGTGCCAGCAGTCGGACAGGCGAGGCCTACGAGCAGTACTTC. This translates into CASSRTGEAYEQYF.

This chain joins TRBV11-2 and TRBJ1-3, with D unresolved. Germline CDR1 SGHAT, CDR2 FQNNGV. V was cut by 3 bases and J by 0 bases, with 9 bases left in between. This CDR3 spans 15 amino acids. CDR3 in DNA: TGTGCCAGCAGCTTGAGTCAGCTCTCTGGAAACACCATATATTTT. Its protein product is CASSLSQLSGNTIYF.

The V call is TRBV7-9, the J call TRBJ2-7; TRBD2 matches 7 bases. Unmatched junction bases numbered 9, after V lost 1 base and J lost 3 bases. The CDR3 length is 16 residues. The V gene's germline CDR1 is SEHNR and CDR2 FQNEAQ (reference sequence). The CDR3 spells CASSLGSSGVGYEQYF. CDR3 sequence (DNA): TGTGCCAGCAGCTTAGGCTCGAGCGGGGTGGGCTACGAGCAGTACTTC.

This clonotype has just a few counts. V and J are TRBV10-3 and TRBJ2-7; TRBD2 matches at 9 bases. V lost 2 bases to trimming and J lost 4 bases; unmatched junction nucleotides: 3. Germline CDR1 is ENHRY and CDR2 is SYGVKD. The CDR3 has 14 residues. The CDR3 region is CAISEGAGGYEQYF. The CDR3 DNA is TGTGCCATCAGTGAGGGAGCGGGGGGATACGAGCAGTACTTC.

This chain joins TRBV6-1 and TRBJ2-3; 8 bases fit TRBD2. The CDR3 covers 16 residues. Germline assignment: CDR1 MNHNS and CDR2 SASEGT. Trimming took 6 bases from V and 1 from J; bases not matched to a gene: 9. CDR3 bases: TGTGCCAGCAGGAACGGGGGGGTTGGCGGCACAGATACGCAGTATTTT. Protein sequence: CASRNGGVGGTDTQYF.

This clonotype was seen a few times. This chain links TRBV20-1 with TRBJ2-3; the D gene is possibly TRBD2 (7 bases). The CDR3 extends over 14 amino acids. In germline, CDR1 is DFQATT, CDR2 SNEGSKA (reference sequence). V was cut by 6 bases and J by 4 bases, with 17 bases left in between. Here the CDR3 reads CSAWGGLPPDTQYF. The CDR3 region has the DNA TGCAGTGCGTGGGGGGGGCTCCCCCCAGATACGCAGTATTTT.

This clonotype was found a few times. The genes are TRBV5-1 and TRBJ2-7; TRBD1 matches 7 bases. Looked up from germline, CDR1 is SGHRS and CDR2 is YFSETQ. CDR3 length: 14 residues. V gave up 2 bases and J gave up 4 bases; unmatched junction bases: 6. In nucleotides, the CDR3 is TGCGCCAGCAGCTTTATGACAGGGCAATACGAGCAGTACTTC. Encoded protein: CASSFMTGQYEQYF.

The V and J genes are TRBV6-2 or TRBV6-3 and TRBJ2-3, with D possibly TRBD1 on 5 matching bases. In germline, CDR1 is MNHEY, CDR2 SVGEGT. The CDR3 covers 14 residues. Trimming shortened V by 2 bases and J by 4 bases, and 10 bases separated the two germline ends. The CDR3 nucleotides are TGTGCCAGCAGTTACGGGTTCAGGGCAGATACGCAGTATTTT. Its protein product is CASSYGFRADTQYF.

Only a few counts were recorded for this clonotype. V gene TRBV12-3 or TRBV12-4 combines with J gene TRBJ1-1; 9 bases fit TRBD1. Trimming cost V 6 bases and J 0 bases; bases outside gene matches: 5. The CDR3 spans 15 residues. In nucleotides, the CDR3 is TGTGCCAGCAGCCAACAGGGGGCTTTGAACACTGAAGCTTTCTTT. It encodes CASSQQGALNTEAFF.

V gene TRBV20-1 combines with J gene TRBJ2-1; 7 bases fit TRBD1. Trimming took 3 bases from V and 6 from J; bases not matched to a gene: 2. This CDR3 spans 12 amino acids. Germline assignment: CDR1 DFQATT and CDR2 SNEGSKA (reference sequence). The DNA of the CDR3 is TGCAGTGCTAGGGGACAGATCAATGAGCAGTTCTTC. Protein product: CSARGQINEQFF.

J is TRBJ2-3 and V is TRBV29-1; a weak D match, TRBD2 (6 bases). V lost 4 bases, J lost 2 bases, and 16 bases lay in between. Germline CDR1 is SQVTM and CDR2 is ANQGSEA. The CDR3 contains 15 residues. The chain's CDR3 is CSVGDLAGSTDTQYF. The CDR3 coding sequence is TGCAGCGTTGGGGACCTCGCGGGATCCACAGATACGCAGTATTTT.

The V call is TRBV10-2, the J call TRBJ1-2; D call uncertain. The V gene's germline CDR1 is WSHSY and CDR2 SAAADI. The CDR3 has 14 residues. Trimming took 2 bases from V and 4 from J, leaving 11 bases between them. In DNA, the CDR3 is TGCGCCAGCAGTGAGGGGAGGAGACTCTATGGCTACACCTTC. This gives the protein CASSEGRRLYGYTF.

This clonotype was seen repeatedly, ten times or more. This chain links TRBV20-1 with TRBJ1-6; D unclear. V was shortened by 6 bases and J by 2 bases, with 14 bases between the two germline ends. The CDR3 sequence is 15 residues long. Germline V lookup: CDR1 DFQATT, CDR2 SNEGSKA (reference sequence). The CDR3: CSALRQDPYNSPLHF. The CDR3 region has the DNA TGCAGTGCCCTAAGGCAGGACCCCTATAATTCACCCCTCCACTTT.

This clonotype showed up just a few times. The chain employs TRBV6-5 and TRBJ2-7; D gene ambiguous. This CDR3 has 14 residues. Trimming cost V 4 bases and J 3 bases, with 13 bases left between them. The germline V gene encodes CDR1 MNHEY and CDR2 SVGAGI. CDR3: CASSLGRSGYEQYF. The CDR3 region has the DNA TGTGCCAGCAGTTTGGGCAGGTCGGGCTACGAGCAGTACTTC.